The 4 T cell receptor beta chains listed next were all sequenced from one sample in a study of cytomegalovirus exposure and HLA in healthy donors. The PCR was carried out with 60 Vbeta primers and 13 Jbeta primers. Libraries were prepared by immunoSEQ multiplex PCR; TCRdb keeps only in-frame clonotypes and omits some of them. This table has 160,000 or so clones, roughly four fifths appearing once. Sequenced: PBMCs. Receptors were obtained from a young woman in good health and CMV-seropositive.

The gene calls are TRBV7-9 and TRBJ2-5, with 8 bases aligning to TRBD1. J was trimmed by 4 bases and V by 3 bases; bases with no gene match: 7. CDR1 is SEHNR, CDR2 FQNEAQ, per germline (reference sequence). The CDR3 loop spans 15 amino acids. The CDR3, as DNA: TGTGCCAGCAGCTTCGCCGGGACAGGAGGAGAGACCCAGTACTTC. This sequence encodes CASSFAGTGGETQYF.

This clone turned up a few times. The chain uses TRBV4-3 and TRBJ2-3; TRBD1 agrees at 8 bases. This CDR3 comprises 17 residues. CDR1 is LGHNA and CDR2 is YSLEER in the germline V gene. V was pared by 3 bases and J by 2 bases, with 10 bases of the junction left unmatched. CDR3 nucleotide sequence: TGCGCCAGCAGCCAGGAAAGGACAGGGAGTAACACAGATACGCAGTATTTT. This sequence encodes CASSQERTGSNTDTQYF.

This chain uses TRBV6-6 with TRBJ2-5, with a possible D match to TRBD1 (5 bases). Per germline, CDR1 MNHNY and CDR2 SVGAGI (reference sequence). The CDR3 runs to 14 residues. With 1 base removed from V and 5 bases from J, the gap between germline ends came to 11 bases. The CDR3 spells CASSYLVRAETQYF. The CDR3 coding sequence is TGTGCCAGCAGTTACTTGGTCAGGGCGGAGACCCAGTACTTC.

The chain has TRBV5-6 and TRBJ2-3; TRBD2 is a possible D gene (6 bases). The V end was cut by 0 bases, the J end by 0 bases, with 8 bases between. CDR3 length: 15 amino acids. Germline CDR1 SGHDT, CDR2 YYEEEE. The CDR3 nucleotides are TGTGCCAGCAGCTTGGTGGGGACTAGCACAGATACGCAGTATTTT. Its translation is CASSLVGTSTDTQYF.